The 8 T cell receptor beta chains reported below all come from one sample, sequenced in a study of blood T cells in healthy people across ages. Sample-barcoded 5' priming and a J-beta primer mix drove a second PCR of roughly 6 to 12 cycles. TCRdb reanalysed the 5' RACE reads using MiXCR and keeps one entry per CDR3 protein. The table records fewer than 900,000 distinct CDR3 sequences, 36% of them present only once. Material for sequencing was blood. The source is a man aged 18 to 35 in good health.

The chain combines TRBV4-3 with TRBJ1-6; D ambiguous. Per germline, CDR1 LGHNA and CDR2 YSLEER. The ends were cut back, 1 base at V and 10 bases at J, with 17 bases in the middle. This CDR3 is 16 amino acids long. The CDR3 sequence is CASSQAPERGGSPLHF. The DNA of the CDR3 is TGCGCCAGCAGCCAAGCCCCGGAACGGGGTGGGTCACCCCTCCACTTT.

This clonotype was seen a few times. CDR3 sequence (DNA): TGTGCCAGCAGTGCCGGGGCTTTAAACTATGGCTACACCTTC. Its translation: CASSAGALNYGYTF. The chain recombines TRBV2 with TRBJ1-2, with D possibly TRBD1 on 5 matching bases. Per the germline V gene, CDR1 is SNHLY and CDR2 is FYNNEI. The CDR3 contains 14 residues. V gave up 4 bases and J gave up 2 bases, with 11 bases separating them.

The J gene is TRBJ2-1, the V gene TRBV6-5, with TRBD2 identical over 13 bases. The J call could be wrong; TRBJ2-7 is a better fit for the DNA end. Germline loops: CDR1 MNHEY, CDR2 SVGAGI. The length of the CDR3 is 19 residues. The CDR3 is CASSYSKLAGGSAYNEQYF. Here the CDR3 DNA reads TGTGCCAGCAGTTACTCGAAACTAGCGGGGGGGAGCGCCTACAATGAGCAGTACTTC.

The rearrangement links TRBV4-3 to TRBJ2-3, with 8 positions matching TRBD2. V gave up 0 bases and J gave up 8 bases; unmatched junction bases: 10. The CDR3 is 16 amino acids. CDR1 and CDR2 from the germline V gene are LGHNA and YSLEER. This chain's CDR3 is CASSQDFRAGVPTQYF. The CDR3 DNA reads TGCGCCAGCAGCCAAGATTTCAGAGCGGGGGTACCTACGCAGTATTTT.

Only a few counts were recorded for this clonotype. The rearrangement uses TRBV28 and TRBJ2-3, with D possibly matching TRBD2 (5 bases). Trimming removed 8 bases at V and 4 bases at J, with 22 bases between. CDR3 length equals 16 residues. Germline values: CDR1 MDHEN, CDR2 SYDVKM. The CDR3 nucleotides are TGTGCCAGCCGTAGTCCGTCAGCGGCCAGGTCAGATACGCAGTATTTT. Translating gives CASRSPSAARSDTQYF. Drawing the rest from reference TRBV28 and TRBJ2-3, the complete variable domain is DVKVTQSSRYLVKRTGEKVFLECVQDMDHENMFWYRQDPGLGLRLIYFSYDVKMKEKGDIPEGYSVSREKKERFSLILESASTNQTSMYLCASRSPSAARSDTQYFGPGTRLTVL.

The CDR3 region is CASSLEQETQFF. The CDR3 region has the DNA TGTGCCAGCAGCTTAGAGCAAGAGACCCAGTTCTTC. The chain recombines TRBV7-2 with TRBJ2-1; D ambiguous. Deletions cut 1 base from V and 13 bases from J, with 11 bases between. From germline, CDR1 is SGHTA and CDR2 FQGNSA. The CDR3 covers 12 residues.

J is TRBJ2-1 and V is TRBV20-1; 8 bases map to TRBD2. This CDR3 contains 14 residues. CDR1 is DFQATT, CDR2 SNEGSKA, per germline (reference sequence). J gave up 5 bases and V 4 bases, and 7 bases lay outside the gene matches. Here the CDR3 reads CSATRLANNNEQFF. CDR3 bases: TGCAGTGCTACCCGACTAGCGAATAACAATGAGCAGTTCTTC.

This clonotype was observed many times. In nucleotides, the CDR3 is TGTGCCATCAGTGGTGCGAGCTTGACAGGCGAGACCCAGTACTTC. Translated: CAISGASLTGETQYF. This sequence joins TRBV10-3 and TRBJ2-5; tentatively, D is TRBD1 (6 bases). V lost 4 bases and J lost 5, with 17 bases in between. CDR3 size: 15 residues. From germline, CDR1 is ENHRY and CDR2 SYGVKD.